Below are 8 T cell receptor beta chains sequenced from a single sample in a study of T cells in Graves' hyperthyroidism and ophthalmopathy. From RNA transcripts, TCR beta CDR3 regions were amplified. The HTBI set primed first-round TCR CDR3 RT-PCR. Each CDR3 protein gets one entry after TCRdb re-called the multiplex PCR reads with MiXCR. The data show around 480,000 distinct CDR3 sequences, over 13% seen once. The specimen was blood. The receptors were gathered from a woman aged 18-35 years with Graves' hyperthyroidism.

The chain employs TRBV6-1 and TRBJ2-3, with 9 nucleotides matching TRBD2. This CDR3 region has 21 residues. Germline-derived CDR1 and CDR2 are MNHNS and SASEGT. V lost 0 bases to trimming and J lost 0 bases; unmatched junction nucleotides: 16. CDR3 loop: CASSEARGSGSFPPSTDTQYF. DNA of the CDR3: TGTGCCAGCAGTGAAGCGCGGGGTAGCGGGAGCTTCCCGCCCAGCACAGATACGCAGTATTTT.

This clonotype was picked up many times. The V call is TRBV6-1, the J call TRBJ1-2, with 7 bases fitting TRBD1. J gave up 6 bases and V 7 bases, and 14 bases lay outside the gene matches. The germline CDR1 and CDR2 sequences are MNHNS and SASEGT. CDR3 length: 15 amino acids. CDR3 loop: CASKQGRGVVDGYTF. The CDR3 DNA reads TGTGCCAGCAAACAGGGGCGGGGGGTGGTTGATGGCTACACCTTC.

There are many counts of this clonotype. V usage is TRBV12-3 or TRBV12-4 and J usage is TRBJ1-1; D uncertain. CDR3 length: 13 residues. Trimming shortened V by 5 bases and J by 1 base, and 8 bases separated the two germline ends. As DNA, the CDR3 is TGTGCCAGCAGTACGCACCCGAACACTGAAGCTTTCTTT. This codes for CASSTHPNTEAFF.

The rearrangement uses TRBV9 and TRBJ1-1; D is uncertain. The V end lost 0 bases, the J end lost 5 bases, and 8 bases lay between the germline ends. The germline V gene has CDR1 SGDLS and CDR2 YYNGEE. CDR3 length: 13 amino acids. The CDR3 loop reads CASSVEGRTEAFF. In DNA form, the CDR3 reads TGTGCCAGCAGCGTAGAAGGTAGGACTGAAGCTTTCTTT.

This clonotype was observed many times. CDR3: CAISEPDHHNEQFF. CDR3 in DNA: TGTGCCATCAGTGAACCGGACCACCACAATGAGCAGTTCTTC. The genes are TRBV10-3 and TRBJ2-1; unclear D gene. The germline V gene encodes CDR1 ENHRY and CDR2 SYGVKD. The CDR3 loop spans 14 amino acids. The V end was cut by 3 bases, the J end by 5 bases, with 11 bases between.

The table lists this clonotype with many counts. The CDR3 is CASSAYWGGETQYF. The CDR3 coding sequence is TGTGCCAGCAGCGCCTACTGGGGAGGAGAGACCCAGTACTTC. The chain combines TRBV9 with TRBJ2-5, with D tentatively TRBD2 (6 bases). V was shortened by 3 bases and J by 4 bases, with 13 bases between the two germline ends. The V gene's germline CDR1 is SGDLS and CDR2 YYNGEE. This CDR3 has 14 amino acids.

This clonotype was observed many times. The V and J genes are TRBV10-3 and TRBJ2-3; 7 bases fit TRBD2. The CDR3 has 15 amino acids. The germline gives CDR1 ENHRY, CDR2 SYGVKD. J lost 0 bases, V lost 9 bases, and 9 bases had no gene match. The CDR3 is CAIAINSGSTDTQYF. The CDR3 DNA follows: TGTGCCATAGCCATTAATAGCGGGAGCACAGATACGCAGTATTTT.

The gene calls are TRBV11-3 and TRBJ2-3; 13 nucleotides agree with TRBD2. The V gene end was trimmed by 5 bases and the J gene end by 1 base; junction bases not matched to a gene: 3. Per germline, CDR1 SGHNT and CDR2 YENEEA. The CDR3 is 16 amino acids. The CDR3 loop is CASSVGTSGGTDTQYF. CDR3 in DNA: TGTGCCAGCAGCGTCGGGACTAGCGGGGGCACAGATACGCAGTATTTT.